Sequencing of this T cell receptor beta chain was carried out in a study of beta chain features in type 1 diabetes. Remarks on this clone: Its antigen is unknown.

Regarding the study as a whole: Among patients with Type 1 diabetes, TCRB CDR3s were moderately but significantly shorter in every one of the four CD4+ subsets.

All of the isolated RNA was reverse transcribed, so expressed TCRB transcripts were sequenced. TCRdb's table, derived via immunoSEQ multiplex PCR, lists solely in-frame clones and lacks some. The profile shows 550,000 to 850,000 clones, around 15% of them singletons. The authors obtained over 98% purity in all sorted populations. This clonotype was obtained from a man between 18 and 35 years old with type 1 diabetes. Sequences were obtained from naive CD4+ T cells from blood.

CDR3 residues: CASSFRDYNEQFF. The DNA for the CDR3 is TGTGCCAGCAGTTTTCGGGATTACAATGAGCAGTTCTTC. The rearrangement joins TRBV28 to TRBJ2-1, with D possibly matching TRBD2 (5 bases). Trimming removed 3 bases from V and 4 bases from J, with 7 bases in between. CDR3 length equals 13 residues. The germline V gene has CDR1 MDHEN and CDR2 SYDVKM.